Sequencing of this T cell receptor (beta chain) was carried out in a study of CD8 T cell repertoires and HIV-1 epitope variants. Study-wide context: Tested: three Gag epitope families, Nef HW9 and YT9. Autologous T cell-negative cells served as antigen-presenting cells in equal numbers.

As concerns this clone: Its matching antigen is unknown.

Study results and limitations: The assay identified only TCR beta chains of antigen-proliferating T cells. Eight or nine antigen-specific TCR beta clonotypes were found; roughly six seemed cross-reactive to variants.

The CDR3 is made up of 16 amino acids. Per germline, CDR1 KGHSH and CDR2 LQKENI. Trimming took 3 bases from V and 5 from J, leaving 19 bases between them. Measured with immunoSEQ multiplex PCR; TCRdb has only the in-frame clones, and not every one. The sample includes approximately 90,000 clones, around 67% of them seen just once. The sequence derives from a male donor with HIV. The chain links TRBV18 to TRBJ2-5, with D unresolved. Sequenced sample: uncultured baseline CD8+ T cells from peripheral blood mononuclear cells (PBMCs). The CDR3: CASSPAVGSRPETQYF. In nucleotides, the CDR3 is TGTGCCAGCTCACCCGCCGTGGGCTCGCGTCCCGAGACCCAGTACTTC.